The T cell receptor beta chain described here comes from a study of CD4 T cells in relation to SARS-CoV-2 and coronaviruses. Study-wide context: TCR beta CDR3s were sequenced after approximately nine-day antigen culture of PBMCs.

In germline, CDR1 is SGHRS, CDR2 YFSETQ. The CDR3 spans 13 residues. V was trimmed by 2 bases and J by 12 bases, leaving 18 bases between them. Turning to this clone: The antigen is undetermined.

Regarding the study as a whole: Approximately 65% of donors had memory CD4+ clonotypes crossrecognizing SARS-CoV-2 and common cold coronavirus spike.

CD4+ T cells from unexposed donors were obtained before the COVID-19 pandemic (2011-2018). Isolation of CD4+ T cells took place after less than twelve days in culture. Unexposed-donor CD4+ T cells were probed with SARS-CoV-2 S/N and four cold-coronavirus spikes, cells permitting. Fresh IL-2 medium replaced half the medium on days 3 and 7. The assay was immunoSEQ multiplex PCR, and TCRdb's table has in-frame clones only and misses some. The sample consists of 25,000 to 35,000 clones, 72% of them appearing once. The specimen was CD4+ T cells from PBMCs, cultured in vitro. This clonotype originated in a human donor in good health. This chain joins TRBV5-1 and TRBJ2-7; D assignment may be TRBD1 or TRBD2 (5 bases each). Written as DNA, the CDR3 is TGCGCCAGCAGCTTTACCGGGACCCAAAAGTCGTACTTC. Amino acid sequence: CASSFTGTQKSYF.